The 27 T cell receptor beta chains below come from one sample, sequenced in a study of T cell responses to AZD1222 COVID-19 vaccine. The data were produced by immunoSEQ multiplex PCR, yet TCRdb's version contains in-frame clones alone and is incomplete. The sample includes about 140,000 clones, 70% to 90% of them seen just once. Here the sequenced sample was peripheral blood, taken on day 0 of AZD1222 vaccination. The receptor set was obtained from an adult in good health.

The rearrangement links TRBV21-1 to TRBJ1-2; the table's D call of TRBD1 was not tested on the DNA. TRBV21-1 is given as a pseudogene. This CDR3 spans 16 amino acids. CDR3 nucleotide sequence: TGTGCCAGCAGCCCAGTCCCGGGACAGGACAACTATGGCTACACCTTC. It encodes CASSPVPGQDNYGYTF.

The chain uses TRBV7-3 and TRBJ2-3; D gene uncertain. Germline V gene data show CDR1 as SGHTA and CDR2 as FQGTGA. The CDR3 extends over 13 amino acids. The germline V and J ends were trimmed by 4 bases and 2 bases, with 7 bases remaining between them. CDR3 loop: CASSSRNTDTQYF. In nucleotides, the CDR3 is TGTGCCAGCAGCTCCCGGAACACAGATACGCAGTATTTT.

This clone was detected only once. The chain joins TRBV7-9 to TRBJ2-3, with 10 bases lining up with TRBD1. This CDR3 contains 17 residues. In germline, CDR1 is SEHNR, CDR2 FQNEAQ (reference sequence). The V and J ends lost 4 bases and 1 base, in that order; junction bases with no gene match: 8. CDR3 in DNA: TGTGCCAGCAGCTCCCGGGCCGGGACAGGGGGCACAGATACGCAGTATTTT. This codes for CASSSRAGTGGTDTQYF.

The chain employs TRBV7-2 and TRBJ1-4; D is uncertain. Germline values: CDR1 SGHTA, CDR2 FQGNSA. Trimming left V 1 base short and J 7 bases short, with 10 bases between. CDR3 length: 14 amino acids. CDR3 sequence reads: CASSLGYTGEKLFF. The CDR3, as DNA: TGTGCCAGCAGCTTAGGGTATACGGGTGAAAAACTGTTTTTT.

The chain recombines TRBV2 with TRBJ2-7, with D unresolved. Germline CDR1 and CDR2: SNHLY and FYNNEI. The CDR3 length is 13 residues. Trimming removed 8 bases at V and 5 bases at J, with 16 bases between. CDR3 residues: CASLRLLGDEQYF. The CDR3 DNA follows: TGTGCCAGCCTAAGACTGTTGGGTGACGAGCAGTACTTC.

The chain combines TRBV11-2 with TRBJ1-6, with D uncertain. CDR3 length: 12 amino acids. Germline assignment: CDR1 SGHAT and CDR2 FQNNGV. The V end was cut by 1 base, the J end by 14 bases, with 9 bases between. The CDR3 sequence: CASSLGGLALHF. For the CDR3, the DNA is TGTGCCAGCAGCTTAGGCGGGTTGGCCCTCCACTTT.

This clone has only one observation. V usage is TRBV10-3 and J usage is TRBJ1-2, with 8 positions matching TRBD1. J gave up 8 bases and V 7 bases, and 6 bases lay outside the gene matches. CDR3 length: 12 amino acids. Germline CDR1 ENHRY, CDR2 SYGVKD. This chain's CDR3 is CAIKQGGYGYTF. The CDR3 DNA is TGTGCCATCAAACAGGGGGGGTACGGCTACACCTTC.

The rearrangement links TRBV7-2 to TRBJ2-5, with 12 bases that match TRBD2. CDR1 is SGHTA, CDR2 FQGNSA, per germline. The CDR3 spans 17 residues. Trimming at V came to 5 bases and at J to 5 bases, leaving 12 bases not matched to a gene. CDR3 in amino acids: CASSTTGLAGWGETQYF. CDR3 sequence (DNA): TGTGCCAGCAGCACCACAGGACTAGCGGGATGGGGGGAGACCCAGTACTTC.

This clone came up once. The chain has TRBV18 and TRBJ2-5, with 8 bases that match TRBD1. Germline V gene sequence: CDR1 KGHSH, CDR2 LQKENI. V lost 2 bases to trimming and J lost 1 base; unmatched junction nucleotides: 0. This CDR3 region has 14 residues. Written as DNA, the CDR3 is TGTGCCAGCTCACCAACAGGGGGCCAAGAGACCCAGTACTTC. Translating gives CASSPTGGQETQYF. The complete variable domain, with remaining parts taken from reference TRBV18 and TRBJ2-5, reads NAGVMQNPRHLVRRRGQEARLRCSPMKGHSHVYWYRQLPEEGLKFMVYLQKENIIDESGMPKERFSAEFPKEGPSILRIQQVVRGDSAAYFCASSPTGGQETQYFGPGTRLLVL.

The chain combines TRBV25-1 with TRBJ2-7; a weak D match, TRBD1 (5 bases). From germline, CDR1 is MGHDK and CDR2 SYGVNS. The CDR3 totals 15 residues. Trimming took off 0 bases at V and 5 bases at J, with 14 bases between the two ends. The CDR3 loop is CASSEYGRAADEQYF. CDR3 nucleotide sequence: TGTGCCAGCAGTGAATATGGCAGGGCGGCCGACGAGCAGTACTTC.

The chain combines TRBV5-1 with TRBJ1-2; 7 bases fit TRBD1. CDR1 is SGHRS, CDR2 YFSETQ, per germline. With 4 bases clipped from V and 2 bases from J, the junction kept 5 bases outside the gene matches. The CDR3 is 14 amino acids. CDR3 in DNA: TGCGCCAGCAGCCCGTTACAGGGGAACTATGGCTACACCTTC. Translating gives CASSPLQGNYGYTF.

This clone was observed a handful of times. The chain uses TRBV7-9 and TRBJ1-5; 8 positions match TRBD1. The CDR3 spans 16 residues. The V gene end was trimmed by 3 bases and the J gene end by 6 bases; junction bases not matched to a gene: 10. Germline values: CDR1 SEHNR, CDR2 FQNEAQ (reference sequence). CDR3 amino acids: CASSFSRTGQGQPQHF. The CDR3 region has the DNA TGTGCCAGCAGCTTTTCGAGGACAGGGCAGGGTCAGCCCCAGCATTTT.

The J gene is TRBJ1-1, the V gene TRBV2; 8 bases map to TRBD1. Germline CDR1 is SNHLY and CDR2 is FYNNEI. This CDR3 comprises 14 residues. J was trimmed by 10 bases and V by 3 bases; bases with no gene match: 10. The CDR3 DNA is TGTGCCAGCAGTGACCTTCCTGGACAGGGAGTAGCTTTCTTT. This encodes CASSDLPGQGVAFF.

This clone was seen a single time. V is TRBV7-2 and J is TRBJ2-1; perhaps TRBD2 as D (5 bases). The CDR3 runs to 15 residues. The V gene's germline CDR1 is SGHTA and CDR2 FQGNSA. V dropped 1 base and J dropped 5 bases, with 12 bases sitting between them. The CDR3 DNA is TGTGCCAGCAGCTTAGGTCTAGCTTTCAACAATGAGCAGTTCTTC. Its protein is CASSLGLAFNNEQFF.

The CDR3 DNA reads as TGTGCCAGCAGTACGGGCGCGAACTATGGCTACACCTTC. As protein: CASSTGANYGYTF. J is TRBJ1-2 and V is TRBV6-5; no clear D. In germline, CDR1 is MNHEY, CDR2 SVGAGI. Deletions cut 5 bases from V and 2 bases from J, with 9 bases between. This CDR3 comprises 13 residues.

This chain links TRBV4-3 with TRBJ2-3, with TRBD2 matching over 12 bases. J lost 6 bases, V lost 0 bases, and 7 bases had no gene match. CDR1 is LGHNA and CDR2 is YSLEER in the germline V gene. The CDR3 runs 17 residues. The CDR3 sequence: CASSQDLLAGGSDTQYF. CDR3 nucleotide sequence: TGCGCCAGCAGCCAAGATTTGCTAGCGGGGGGGTCGGATACGCAGTATTTT.

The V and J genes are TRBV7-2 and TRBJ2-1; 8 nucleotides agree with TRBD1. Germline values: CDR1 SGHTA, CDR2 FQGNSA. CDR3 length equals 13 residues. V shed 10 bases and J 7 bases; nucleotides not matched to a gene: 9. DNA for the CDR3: TGTGCCACCCGGGACAGGACGAAGAATGAGCAGTTCTTC. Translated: CATRDRTKNEQFF.

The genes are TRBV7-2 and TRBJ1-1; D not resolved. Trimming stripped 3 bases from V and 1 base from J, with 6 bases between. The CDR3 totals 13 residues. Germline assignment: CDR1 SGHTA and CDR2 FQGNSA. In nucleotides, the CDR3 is TGTGCCAGCAGCTTGAGGGCGAACACTGAAGCTTTCTTT. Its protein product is CASSLRANTEAFF.

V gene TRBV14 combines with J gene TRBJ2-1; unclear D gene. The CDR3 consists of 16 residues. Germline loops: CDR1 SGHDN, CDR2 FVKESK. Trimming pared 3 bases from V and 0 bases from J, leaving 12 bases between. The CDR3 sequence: CASSHLAVSSYNEQFF. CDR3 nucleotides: TGTGCCAGCAGCCACCTTGCAGTGAGCTCCTACAATGAGCAGTTCTTC.

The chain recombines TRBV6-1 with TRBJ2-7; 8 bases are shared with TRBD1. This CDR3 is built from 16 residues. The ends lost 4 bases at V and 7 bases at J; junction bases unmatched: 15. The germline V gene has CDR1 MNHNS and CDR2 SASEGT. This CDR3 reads CASSGGTGSPLREQYF. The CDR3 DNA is TGTGCCAGCAGTGGTGGGACAGGTTCACCCTTGAGGGAGCAGTACTTC.

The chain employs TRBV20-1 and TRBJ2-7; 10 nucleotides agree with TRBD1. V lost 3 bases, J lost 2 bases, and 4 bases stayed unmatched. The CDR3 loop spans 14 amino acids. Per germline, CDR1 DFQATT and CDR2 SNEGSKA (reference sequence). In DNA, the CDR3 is TGCAGTGCTAGTATGACAGGGGGCCCCTACGAGCAGTACTTC. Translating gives CSASMTGGPYEQYF.

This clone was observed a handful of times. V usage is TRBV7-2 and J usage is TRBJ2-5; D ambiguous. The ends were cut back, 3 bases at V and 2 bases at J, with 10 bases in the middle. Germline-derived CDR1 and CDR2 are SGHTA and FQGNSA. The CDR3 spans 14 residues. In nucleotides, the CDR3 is TGTGCCAGCAGCTTCTATACCCTACAAGAGACCCAGTACTTC. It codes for CASSFYTLQETQYF.

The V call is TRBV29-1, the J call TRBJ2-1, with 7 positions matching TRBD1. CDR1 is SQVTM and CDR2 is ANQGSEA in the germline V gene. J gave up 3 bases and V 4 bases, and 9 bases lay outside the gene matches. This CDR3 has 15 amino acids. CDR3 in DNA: TGCAGCGTTGCCCCAACAGGGGCCGGCTACAATGAGCAGTTCTTC. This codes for CSVAPTGAGYNEQFF.

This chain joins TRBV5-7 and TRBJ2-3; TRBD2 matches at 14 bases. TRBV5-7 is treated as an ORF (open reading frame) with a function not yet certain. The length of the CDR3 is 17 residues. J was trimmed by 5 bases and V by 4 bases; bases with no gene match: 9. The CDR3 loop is CASSTAGTSGRVDTQYF. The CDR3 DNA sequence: TGTGCCAGCAGCACAGCCGGGACTAGCGGGAGAGTAGATACGCAGTATTTT.

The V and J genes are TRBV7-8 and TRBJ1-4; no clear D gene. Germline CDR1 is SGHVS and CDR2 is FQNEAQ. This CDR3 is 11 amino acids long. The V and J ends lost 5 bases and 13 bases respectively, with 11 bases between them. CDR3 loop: CASSDGGLLFF. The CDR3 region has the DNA TGTGCCAGCAGCGACGGAGGTCTACTGTTTTTT.

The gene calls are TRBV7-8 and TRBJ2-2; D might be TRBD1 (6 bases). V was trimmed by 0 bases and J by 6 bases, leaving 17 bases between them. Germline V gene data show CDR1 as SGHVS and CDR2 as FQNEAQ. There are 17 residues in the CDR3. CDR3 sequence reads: CASSLARTVLPPGELFF. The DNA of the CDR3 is TGTGCCAGCAGCTTAGCGCGGACAGTATTACCTCCCGGGGAGCTGTTTTTT.

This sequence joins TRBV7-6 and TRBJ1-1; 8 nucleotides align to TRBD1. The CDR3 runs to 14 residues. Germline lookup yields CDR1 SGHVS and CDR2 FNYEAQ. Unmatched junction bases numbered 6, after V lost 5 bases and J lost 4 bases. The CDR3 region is CASSKNRGGTEAFF. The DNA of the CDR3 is TGTGCCAGCAGCAAAAACAGGGGGGGCACTGAAGCTTTCTTT.